The 21 T cell receptor beta chains below come from one sample, sequenced in a study of identical twins. TCRdb ran MiXCR on the 5' RACE reads and lists one entry per CDR3 protein. The sample includes some 690,000 distinct CDR3 sequences, 21% of them seen just once. The data were also submitted as part of a second study, on T cells expressing NK-cell markers.

Sequencing was performed on PBMCs. These receptors were obtained from a woman younger than 30 in good health.

This sequence joins TRBV7-6 and TRBJ2-1; a weak D match, TRBD1 (7 bases). The V and J ends lost 1 base and 9 bases respectively, with 19 bases between them. CDR1 is SGHVS, CDR2 FNYEAQ, per germline. CDR3 size: 16 residues. DNA of the CDR3: TGTGCCAGCAGCTTAGATGGAGGGGGCAGGATTAGTGAGCAGTTCTTC. Amino acids: CASSLDGGGRISEQFF.

The chain uses TRBV27 and TRBJ2-1; D might be TRBD2 (6 bases). This CDR3 region has 16 residues. The V end lost 4 bases, the J end lost 12 bases, and 25 bases lay between the germline ends. Looked up from germline, CDR1 is MNHEY and CDR2 is SMNVEV (reference sequence). The CDR3 bases are TGTGCCAGCAGTTCATGGCGGGGAGACGTTGGTCTGGGGCAGTTCTTC. It is translated as CASSSWRGDVGLGQFF.

This clonotype was seen only a few times. CDR3 loop: CASVVTGEQYF. For the CDR3, the DNA is TGTGCCAGCGTGGTCACGGGGGAGCAGTACTTC. V usage is TRBV6-1 and J usage is TRBJ2-7, with D maybe TRBD2 (5 bases). V lost 8 bases to trimming and J lost 7 bases, with 12 bases between them. The CDR3 runs 11 residues. Germline CDR1 and CDR2: MNHNS and SASEGT.

The chain employs TRBV27 and TRBJ1-2, with D possibly TRBD1 on 5 matching bases. Germline V lookup: CDR1 MNHEY, CDR2 SMNVEV (reference sequence). Trimming took 7 bases from V and 8 from J, leaving 14 bases between them. The CDR3 is 12 amino acids. CDR3 region: CASTTGGNGYTF. The DNA for the CDR3 is TGTGCCAGCACCACAGGAGGGAACGGCTACACCTTC.

This clonotype was counted a few times. This sequence joins TRBV6-1 and TRBJ2-7; weak D call: TRBD2 (6 bases). This CDR3 has 15 amino acids. Germline loops: CDR1 MNHNS, CDR2 SASEGT. Trimming cost V 2 bases and J 2 bases, with 13 bases left between them. The CDR3 sequence is CASSEMRGGPYEQYF. In DNA form, the CDR3 reads TGTGCCAGCAGTGAAATGCGGGGAGGCCCCTACGAGCAGTACTTC.

The gene calls are TRBV20-1 and TRBJ2-1; 7 bases agree with TRBD1. The V gene's germline CDR1 is DFQATT and CDR2 SNEGSKA (reference sequence). The CDR3 is 14 amino acids. After removal of 7 bases from V and 10 bases from J, the junction contained 16 bases not matched to a gene. The CDR3 region has the DNA TGCAGTGATGCCCCGGACAGGATATTTCGGGAGCAGTTCTTC. Translated, it gives CSDAPDRIFREQFF.

The rearrangement joins TRBV20-1 to TRBJ2-1; TRBD2 aligns across 10 bases. This CDR3 has 14 residues. With 4 bases clipped from V and 7 bases from J, the junction kept 7 bases outside the gene matches. CDR1 and CDR2 (germline): DFQATT, SNEGSKA (reference sequence). CDR3 nucleotides: TGCAGTGCTATCAGCGGGGGGGCCTGGAATGAGCAGTTCTTC. It codes for CSAISGGAWNEQFF.

This clonotype was counted between two and nine times. The V and J genes are TRBV18 and TRBJ2-3; D might be TRBD2 (5 bases). V shed 8 bases and J shed 3 bases, with 15 bases lying between them. Germline CDR1 is KGHSH and CDR2 is LQKENI. CDR3 length: 14 amino acids. In nucleotides, the CDR3 is TGTGCCAGCGGGGTTATTGAGGGAACAGATACGCAGTATTTT. Its protein is CASGVIEGTDTQYF. Full variable domain (missing parts from reference TRBV18 and TRBJ2-3): NAGVMQNPRHLVRRRGQEARLRCSPMKGHSHVYWYRQLPEEGLKFMVYLQKENIIDESGMPKERFSAEFPKEGPSILRIQQVVRGDSAAYFCASGVIEGTDTQYFGPGTRLTVL.

The rearrangement joins TRBV27 to TRBJ2-7; 8 nucleotides line up with TRBD2. The CDR3 runs 14 residues. The V gene's germline CDR1 is MNHEY and CDR2 SMNVEV (reference sequence). V was clipped by 6 bases and J by 2 bases; unmatched bases: 6. CDR3 in amino acids: CASRLAATPYEQYF. The CDR3 DNA sequence: TGTGCCAGCAGACTAGCGGCAACACCCTACGAGCAGTACTTC.

The chain employs TRBV5-1 and TRBJ2-2; D remains unclear. Trimming removed 0 bases from V and 1 base from J, with 7 bases in between. Per germline, CDR1 SGHRS and CDR2 YFSETQ. The CDR3 has 15 amino acids. The CDR3 DNA follows: TGCGCCAGCAGCTTGGGCTTTCTGAACACCGGGGAGCTGTTTTTT. Translating gives CASSLGFLNTGELFF.

This clonotype was seen a handful of times. V gene TRBV7-2 combines with J gene TRBJ2-7; TRBD1 agrees at 8 bases. Germline CDR1 is SGHTA and CDR2 is FQGNSA. The trim removed 1 base at V and 2 bases at J, leaving 4 bases unmatched. The CDR3 loop spans 15 amino acids. The CDR3 sequence is CASSLGPGQAYEQYF. The CDR3, as DNA: TGTGCCAGCAGCTTAGGTCCGGGACAGGCCTACGAGCAGTACTTC.

The V gene is TRBV20-1, the J gene TRBJ2-5; D is unresolved. The germline CDR1 and CDR2 sequences are DFQATT and SNEGSKA (reference sequence). The CDR3 is made up of 13 amino acids. V lost 6 bases to trimming and J lost 5 bases, with 16 bases between them. In nucleotides, the CDR3 is TGCAGTGCGCAGACGGGCCCTGGTGAGACCCAGTACTTC. Amino acids: CSAQTGPGETQYF.

This clonotype has only a few counts. The J gene is TRBJ2-2, the V gene TRBV7-6; 8 bases are shared with TRBD1. The CDR3 loop spans 12 amino acids. V dropped 3 bases and J dropped 13; count of bases not matched to a gene: 4. Germline CDR1 reads SGHVS; CDR2 reads FNYEAQ. CDR3 DNA sequence: TGTGCCAGCAGCTTGGCAGGACAGGGGCTGTTTTTT. Its protein product is CASSLAGQGLFF. The variable domain in full, completed from reference TRBV7-6 and TRBJ2-2, reads GAGVSQSPRYKVTKRGQDVALRCDPISGHVSLYWYRQALGQGPEFLTYFNYEAQQDKSGLPNDRFSAERPEGSISTLTIQRTEQRDSAMYRCASSLAGQGLFFGEGSRLTVL.

The chain couples TRBV21-1 to TRBJ2-7; the table assigns TRBD1, which was not confirmed against the DNA. TRBV21-1 represents a pseudogene. The CDR3 is 14 amino acids. The CDR3 DNA is TGTGCCAGTATTGGGGGGGAGAGCTCCTACGAGCAGTACTTC. It specifies CASIGGESSYEQYF.

The chain is built from TRBV9 and TRBJ2-1; 9 bases line up with TRBD2. The CDR3 contains 15 residues. The V and J ends lost 6 bases and 4 bases, in that order; junction bases with no gene match: 8. Germline values: CDR1 SGDLS, CDR2 YYNGEE. The CDR3 DNA reads as TGTGCCAGCACGCCTTTGCGGGAGGGTTACAATGAGCAGTTCTTC. It specifies CASTPLREGYNEQFF.

This clonotype was recorded a few times. The gene calls are TRBV29-1 and TRBJ2-3; D is ambiguous. Between the trimmed V and J ends, which lost 4 bases and 0 bases, there was a span of 17 bases. CDR3 length: 16 residues. Germline-derived CDR1 and CDR2 are SQVTM and ANQGSEA. The CDR3 sequence is CSVVAVFSTSTDTQYF. CDR3 nucleotides: TGCAGCGTTGTGGCAGTTTTTTCCACTAGCACAGATACGCAGTATTTT.

The chain links TRBV3-1 to TRBJ2-7, with 7 bases that match TRBD2. The CDR3 loop spans 14 amino acids. V was clipped by 2 bases and J by 6 bases; unmatched bases: 7. Per germline, CDR1 LGHDT and CDR2 YNNKEL (reference sequence). Here the CDR3 DNA reads TGTGCCAGCAGCCAAATGATTTCGGGGGGCGAGCAGTACTTC. This codes for CASSQMISGGEQYF.

This clonotype was seen more than once but under ten times. The chain employs TRBV5-1 and TRBJ1-2; 9 nucleotides line up with TRBD1. The CDR3 runs 14 residues. From germline, CDR1 is SGHRS and CDR2 YFSETQ. V shed 0 bases, J shed 11 bases, and the junction held 8 bases outside the gene matches. The CDR3 loop is CASSLEDRGSGYTF. DNA of the CDR3: TGCGCCAGCAGCTTGGAGGACAGGGGATCAGGGTACACCTTC.

The chain combines TRBV6-1 with TRBJ2-7, with 7 bases identical to TRBD1. CDR3 size: 14 residues. Germline lookup yields CDR1 MNHNS and CDR2 SASEGT. V dropped 7 bases and J dropped 5; count of bases not matched to a gene: 11. The CDR3 region is CASTSLGQVHEQYF. CDR3 DNA: TGTGCCAGCACCTCGCTTGGACAGGTTCACGAGCAGTACTTC.

This clonotype was picked up many times. V usage is TRBV9 and J usage is TRBJ1-5; D unclear. The CDR3 runs to 14 residues. The ends were cut back, 0 bases at V and 7 bases at J, with 11 bases in the middle. In germline, CDR1 is SGDLS, CDR2 YYNGEE. The CDR3 region is CASSVAPGGQPQHF. The CDR3 nucleotides read TGTGCCAGCAGCGTAGCACCAGGAGGGCAGCCCCAGCATTTT.

This clonotype has a count of ten or more. The V call is TRBV7-2, the J call TRBJ1-5; D unclear. The germline V gene encodes CDR1 SGHTA and CDR2 FQGNSA. Trimming removed 2 bases at V and 0 bases at J, with 11 bases between. This CDR3 has 16 amino acids. This chain's CDR3 is CASSLMDPYSNQPQHF. CDR3 nucleotides: TGTGCCAGCAGCTTAATGGATCCGTATAGCAATCAGCCCCAGCATTTT.